The 16 T cell receptor beta chains in this list originate from one sample, sequenced in a study of blood T cell repertoires in COVID-19 (dated by TCRdb to 2018 to 2021). Libraries were made using the immunoSEQ multiplex PCR assay. TCRdb took over this immuneACCESS table, retaining in-frame rearrangements with V and J assigned. Such tables are incomplete; in checked studies, under half of the missing clones stem from an unresolved V gene, and the remainder is unexplained. This sample lists a few hundred thousand clones; 75% to 90% were detected once. Jointly, the top ten make up 6.3% of the sample. The sample comprised peripheral blood. These receptors were obtained from a woman aged 45-65 years with COVID-19, enrolled during active disease.

This chain joins TRBV30 and TRBJ2-7, with no clear D. Per the germline V gene, CDR1 is GTSNPN and CDR2 is SVGIG (reference sequence). V was trimmed by 1 base and J by 9 bases, leaving 25 bases between them. This CDR3 comprises 16 residues. The DNA for the CDR3 is TGTGCCTGGAGTGGAGGATTGGAGTATATCCGAAGAAGGCAGTACTTC. Translating it yields CAWSGGLEYIRRRQYF.

The V gene is TRBV7-2, the J gene TRBJ1-6; 7 nucleotides align to TRBD1. The germline gives CDR1 SGHTA, CDR2 FQGNSA. The CDR3 is made up of 14 amino acids. The V segment lost 2 bases and the J segment 8 bases; nucleotides outside the gene matches: 3. Written as DNA, the CDR3 is TGTGCCAGCAGCTTAAGGGGGCTGGATTCACCCCTCCACTTT. Translating it yields CASSLRGLDSPLHF.

This chain joins TRBV18 and TRBJ2-1; 12 positions agree with TRBD2. The CDR3 length is 16 residues. Germline lookup yields CDR1 KGHSH and CDR2 LQKENI. The V segment lost 3 bases and the J segment 8 bases; nucleotides outside the gene matches: 8. DNA for the CDR3: TGTGCCAGCTCACCGCTAGCGGGAGGGCAGACGGATGAGCAGTTCTTC. Translated: CASSPLAGGQTDEQFF.

J is TRBJ1-2 and V is TRBV29-1; the D is unclear. The CDR3 extends over 12 amino acids. Germline V CDR1 and CDR2: SQVTM, ANQGSEA. Deletions cut 6 bases from V and 4 bases from J, with 12 bases between. CDR3 sequence (DNA): TGCAGCGTGGAGACGTTGGGCTATGGCTACACCTTC. This gives the protein CSVETLGYGYTF.

The chain couples TRBV30 to TRBJ2-7, with D hard to call. The CDR3 totals 11 residues. V was cut by 3 bases and J by 2 bases, with 5 bases left in between. The germline V gene encodes CDR1 GTSNPN and CDR2 SVGIG (reference sequence). CDR3 nucleotide sequence: TGTGCCTGGAGCGAGACCTACGAGCAGTACTTC. Translation: CAWSETYEQYF.

The rearrangement uses TRBV11-2 and TRBJ1-2; possible D gene TRBD1, 5 bases. The germline gives CDR1 SGHAT, CDR2 FQNNGV. CDR3 length: 15 residues. Trimming stripped 1 base from V and 4 bases from J, with 13 bases between. CDR3 residues: CASSLGGRPSYGYTF. The CDR3 DNA reads as TGTGCCAGCAGCTTAGGGGGCAGGCCCTCCTATGGCTACACCTTC.

Concerning this clone itself: One end of the junction fails to match germline, which may point to a read error. The gene calls are TRBV2 and TRBJ2-7; possibly TRBD2 for D (5 bases). The CDR3 totals 13 residues. The germline CDR1 and CDR2 sequences are SNHLY and FYNNEI. CDR3 region: CASSADSGSARDF. The CDR3 region has the DNA TGTGCCAGCAGTGCGGACTCCGGTTCGGCGAGGGACTTC.

The chain is built from TRBV6-5 and TRBJ1-5, with TRBD1 identical over 8 bases. CDR1 and CDR2 (germline): MNHEY, SVGAGI. The CDR3 spans 14 residues. V was clipped by 6 bases and J by 0 bases; unmatched bases: 1. DNA for the CDR3: TGTGCCAGCAGCGGACAGGGTAGCAATCAGCCCCAGCATTTT. The encoded protein is CASSGQGSNQPQHF.

There are a few counts of this clone. The chain combines TRBV7-9 with TRBJ2-1; D perhaps matches TRBD1 (6 bases). Trimming took 1 base from V and 12 from J, leaving 10 bases between them. This CDR3 contains 12 residues. CDR1 and CDR2 (germline): SEHNR, FQNEAQ (reference sequence). Written as DNA, the CDR3 is TGTGCCAGCAGCTTAGAACAGGGCAGGCAGTTCTTC. Translating gives CASSLEQGRQFF.

This chain links TRBV18 with TRBJ1-1; maybe TRBD1 (5 bases). V gave up 4 bases and J gave up 0 bases, with 6 bases separating them. CDR1 is KGHSH, CDR2 LQKENI, per germline. CDR3 length: 13 residues. The chain's CDR3 is CASSQGLNTEAFF. The CDR3 DNA sequence: TGTGCCAGCTCACAGGGGTTGAACACTGAAGCTTTCTTT.

The chain recombines TRBV12-2 with TRBJ1-4. TRBV12-2 is termed a pseudogene. The CDR3 length is 19 residues. CDR3 protein: CASRLGRGGQPGANEKLFF. In nucleotides, the CDR3 is TGTGCAAGTCGCTTAGGGAGGGGAGGGCAGCCGGGGGCTAATGAAAAACTGTTTTTT.

This sequence joins TRBV3-1 (or the pseudogene TRBV3-2) and TRBJ2-3, with 8 bases aligning to TRBD2. The CDR3 length is 18 residues. Trimming took 4 bases from V and 1 from J; bases not matched to a gene: 13. Germline values: CDR1 LGHDT, CDR2 YNNKEL (reference sequence). The CDR3 protein is CASSPGWTSTIGTDTQYF. The CDR3 coding sequence is TGTGCCAGCAGCCCAGGTTGGACTAGCACGATTGGCACAGATACGCAGTATTTT.

This clone has only one observation. This chain joins TRBV30 and TRBJ2-1, with D possibly TRBD2 on 5 matching bases. Trimming left V 3 bases short and J 7 bases short, with 13 bases between. The germline V gene has CDR1 GTSNPN and CDR2 SVGIG (reference sequence). The CDR3 has 13 amino acids. CDR3 nucleotide sequence: TGTGCCTGGAGCGCAGGACTGCTGAATGAGCAGTTCTTC. The encoded protein is CAWSAGLLNEQFF.

The CDR3 DNA is TGTGCCAGCGGCGACCCCGGGACTAGCGGCACAGATACGCAGTATTTT. Amino acid sequence: CASGDPGTSGTDTQYF. The chain links TRBV11-3 to TRBJ2-3; 10 bases fit TRBD2. This CDR3 comprises 16 residues. The V gene's germline CDR1 is SGHNT and CDR2 YENEEA. J gave up 1 base and V 8 bases, and 9 bases lay outside the gene matches.

The rearrangement joins TRBV28 to TRBJ2-2; the match to TRBD2 covers 10 bases. There are 19 residues in the CDR3. The V segment lost 10 bases and the J segment 1 base; nucleotides outside the gene matches: 18. Germline assignment: CDR1 MDHEN and CDR2 SYDVKM. The DNA for the CDR3 is TGTGCCACCAAGGGAGAGACAGCCGGACTAGCGGTGAACACCGGGGAGCTGTTTTTT. This gives the protein CATKGETAGLAVNTGELFF.

This clone appeared a single time. This sequence joins TRBV24-1 and TRBJ1-5; TRBD1 aligns across 7 bases. V lost 4 bases and J lost 4; bases outside the gene matches: 6. Germline CDR1 is KGHDR and CDR2 is SFDVKD. The CDR3 spans 15 residues. This chain's CDR3 is CATSDGTATNQPQHF. The CDR3, as DNA: TGTGCCACCAGTGACGGGACAGCTACTAATCAGCCCCAGCATTTT.